One and the same sample provided the 4 T cell receptor beta chains below, sequenced in a study of blood T cell repertoires in COVID-19. The repertoire was sequenced with immunoSEQ multiplex PCR; TCRdb's copy has only in-frame clones and lacks some. The table has about 220,000 clones, about 85% seen once. The sample was peripheral blood. These receptors were taken from a man between 45 and 60 years old who had recovered from COVID-19.

CDR3: CAIRTSGNLNEQFF. The CDR3 DNA reads TGTGCCATCCGGACTAGCGGGAATCTCAATGAGCAGTTCTTC. The J gene is TRBJ2-1, the V gene TRBV27, with 12 bases aligning to TRBD2. V lost 10 bases, J lost 6 bases, and 7 bases stayed unmatched. This CDR3 has 14 amino acids. Germline CDR1 and CDR2: MNHEY and SMNVEV (reference sequence).

This rearrangement joins TRBV5-6 to TRBJ2-5; a weak D match, TRBD1 (5 bases). V gave up 2 bases and J gave up 7 bases, with 15 bases separating them. Germline V CDR1 and CDR2: SGHDT, YYEEEE. This CDR3 has 14 amino acids. CDR3 sequence reads: CASSFFQGVGTQYF. In DNA, the CDR3 is TGTGCCAGCAGCTTCTTCCAGGGCGTGGGGACCCAGTACTTC.

This chain uses TRBV2 with TRBJ2-7; TRBD2 aligns across 13 bases. This CDR3 spans 14 amino acids. The germline CDR1 and CDR2 sequences are SNHLY and FYNNEI. Losses at the gene ends were 6 bases for V and 2 bases for J; bases not matched to a gene: 1. The CDR3 sequence: CASRGTSGTYEQYF. The CDR3 nucleotides read TGTGCCAGCAGAGGGACTAGCGGGACCTACGAGCAGTACTTC.

This clone was counted a few times. The chain couples TRBV9 to TRBJ2-5; 9 bases match TRBD1. V shed 0 bases and J 5 bases; nucleotides not matched to a gene: 8. This CDR3 contains 16 residues. The germline gives CDR1 SGDLS, CDR2 YYNGEE. The CDR3 sequence: CASSVEDRGLVETQYF. The CDR3 region has the DNA TGTGCCAGCAGCGTAGAGGACAGGGGCCTAGTCGAGACCCAGTACTTC.